This paragraph covers one TCR beta chain sequence. This CDR3 has 17 residues. The germline CDR1 and CDR2 sequences are SGHRS and YFSETQ. V lost 8 bases and J lost 7; bases outside the gene matches: 23. The data are from a study of shared clonotypes between healthy human individuals. In the authors' workflow: ImmunoSEQ junction-only sequences lacked quality scores, so their filtering differed. Sequencing was performed with immunoSEQ multiplex PCR; in TCRdb, only in-frame clones are kept and a portion is missing. The V and J calls and clone size are taken from that table; D and trimming were inferred from the DNA. The table records 1,500,000 or so clones, approximately 98.5% of them present only once.

Sequencing was performed on naive CD4+ T cells sorted from blood. Regarding subset: CD45RA+ positively selected. The rearrangement links TRBV5-1 to TRBJ1-2; TRBD1 matches 7 bases. The source is a man aged 25 to 45 in good health. The CDR3 loop reads CASSSGTVPQIGLGYTF. The DNA for the CDR3 is TGCGCCAGTTCGTCCGGGACAGTCCCACAGATAGGGCTTGGCTACACCTTC.